This T cell receptor beta chain was sequenced in a study of blood T cell repertoires in COVID-19. Study information: Donors in the United States, Italy and Spain gave samples during acute or convalescent COVID-19. Sample material is recorded as cDNA or gDNA derived from T cells, B-cell-depleted T cells, or PBMCs.

Individuals drawn from approximately 26 US areas were about 18 to 90 years old. Authors' data handling: Cell counts per sample came from amplifying reference gene primers. Using immunoSEQ multiplex PCR, the repertoire was profiled, and TCRdb retains in-frame clones only, with some absent. V and J calls plus clone size are reproduced from that table; the DNA served to infer D and trimming. The repertoire holds hundreds of thousands of clones, with approximately 92% as singletons. The clonotype comes from a man between 25 and 39 years old who had recovered from COVID-19. The sample comprised PBMCs or T cells enriched from blood (not recorded which).

The DNA for the CDR3 is TGTGCCAGCAGTTTATTTCCCGGTCGGGAAGAGGAGACCCAGTACTTC. Its protein product is CASSLFPGREEETQYF. The chain couples TRBV28 to TRBJ2-5; weak D call: TRBD2 (5 bases). The V gene's germline CDR1 is MDHEN and CDR2 SYDVKM. V lost 1 base and J 5 bases, leaving 17 bases between the germline ends. The CDR3 spans 16 residues.